Below, 23 T cell receptor beta chains from the same sample are listed, as sequenced in a study of T cell responses to AZD1222 COVID-19 vaccine. Using immunoSEQ multiplex PCR, the repertoire was profiled, and TCRdb retains in-frame clones only, with some absent. Here the sample spans 80,000 to 100,000 clones, 70% to 90% being singletons. Sequenced material: peripheral blood, taken on day 0 of AZD1222 vaccination. The source of these receptors is an adult in good health.

The chain is built from TRBV10-3 and TRBJ2-1, with 7 positions matching TRBD2. The V and J ends lost 10 bases and 3 bases, in that order; junction bases with no gene match: 15. The CDR3 loop spans 16 amino acids. Germline V gene data show CDR1 as ENHRY and CDR2 as SYGVKD. The CDR3: CATAGPAGDFYNEQFF. The CDR3 nucleotides are TGTGCCACCGCGGGTCCGGCGGGAGACTTCTACAATGAGCAGTTCTTC.

The chain couples TRBV6-2 or TRBV6-3 to TRBJ2-3; D is unclear. This CDR3 has 13 residues. The V gene lost 0 bases and the J gene lost 5 bases, with 6 bases spanning the gap. The germline gives CDR1 MNHEY, CDR2 SVGEGT. The CDR3 DNA reads TGTGCCAGCAGTTACTCTCTGCGAGATACGCAGTATTTT. It translates to CASSYSLRDTQYF.

This clone was counted at least ten times. The chain is built from TRBV7-8 and TRBJ1-6, with 7 bases lining up with TRBD1. V lost 4 bases to trimming and J lost 5 bases; unmatched junction nucleotides: 5. The germline V gene has CDR1 SGHVS and CDR2 FQNEAQ. The length of the CDR3 is 15 residues. CDR3 sequence reads: CASSSRDRDNSPLHF. CDR3 nucleotides: TGTGCCAGCAGCTCCCGGGACAGAGATAATTCACCCCTCCACTTT.

The V and J genes are TRBV7-2 and TRBJ1-2, with D unresolved. V gave up 1 base and J gave up 2 bases, with 11 bases separating them. This CDR3 has 15 amino acids. CDR1 SGHTA and CDR2 FQGNSA come from the germline V gene. The CDR3 protein is CASSLGPVQNYGYTF. CDR3 in DNA: TGTGCCAGCAGCTTAGGACCGGTGCAAAACTATGGCTACACCTTC.

The chain carries TRBV10-3 and TRBJ1-1; 7 positions match TRBD1. The trim removed 7 bases at V and 1 base at J, leaving 6 bases unmatched. Germline assignment: CDR1 ENHRY and CDR2 SYGVKD. The CDR3 runs to 14 residues. CDR3 DNA sequence: TGTGCCATCACTCCGGGACAGCCGAACACTGAAGCTTTCTTT. Encoded protein: CAITPGQPNTEAFF.

Only a few counts were recorded for this clone. V gene TRBV6-5 combines with J gene TRBJ2-6; D gene ambiguous. The CDR3 runs to 14 residues. The V and J ends lost 6 bases and 0 bases respectively, with 6 bases between them. Germline V gives CDR1 MNHEY, CDR2 SVGAGI. DNA of the CDR3: TGTGCCAGCAGGTTGGGCTCTGGGGCCAACGTCCTGACTTTC. Protein product: CASRLGSGANVLTF.

V is TRBV20-1 and J is TRBJ1-5; TRBD1 matches at 7 bases. The J segment lost 7 bases and the V segment lost 3 bases, leaving 9 bases of the junction unmatched. This CDR3 spans 14 amino acids. Germline V lookup: CDR1 DFQATT, CDR2 SNEGSKA (reference sequence). As DNA, the CDR3 is TGCAGTGCTAGTGCGACAGGGATCCGACAGCCCCAGCATTTT. It translates to CSASATGIRQPQHF.

In its sample, this clone was seen a few times. The rearrangement joins TRBV11-1 to TRBJ1-3, with D unresolved. The ends were cut back, 6 bases at V and 4 bases at J, with 13 bases in the middle. Germline CDR1 reads SGHAT; CDR2 reads FQDESV (reference sequence). The CDR3 is 14 amino acids. This CDR3 is CASSLTAGGNTIYF. The CDR3 DNA follows: TGTGCCAGCAGTTTAACAGCGGGAGGAAACACCATATATTTT.

This chain links TRBV11-2 with TRBJ1-6; 9 nucleotides agree with TRBD1. The germline V gene encodes CDR1 SGHAT and CDR2 FQNNGV. CDR3 length: 18 amino acids. The V and J ends lost 1 base and 7 bases, in that order; junction bases with no gene match: 11. The CDR3 sequence: CASSLGFGSGQGNSPLHF. The CDR3 DNA follows: TGTGCCAGCAGCTTAGGCTTTGGCTCGGGACAGGGAAATTCACCCCTCCACTTT.

The gene calls are TRBV18 and TRBJ2-6; D remains unclear. The V gene's germline CDR1 is KGHSH and CDR2 LQKENI. Trimming removed 4 bases from V and 1 base from J, with 5 bases in between. This CDR3 spans 14 amino acids. CDR3 residues: CASSLGSGANVLTF. In DNA, the CDR3 is TGTGCCAGCTCACTGGGGTCTGGGGCCAACGTCCTGACTTTC.

This rearrangement joins TRBV27 to TRBJ1-3, with TRBD1 as a possible D gene (6 bases). Germline lookup yields CDR1 MNHEY and CDR2 SMNVEV (reference sequence). This CDR3 has 14 residues. Trimming left V 6 bases short and J 3 bases short, with 12 bases between. CDR3 bases: TGTGCCAGCAGGGACGGAGGGGGTGGAAACACCATATATTTT. Protein product: CASRDGGGGNTIYF.

The J gene is TRBJ1-1, the V gene TRBV6-2 or TRBV6-3; maybe TRBD1 (5 bases). V was shortened by 3 bases and J by 0 bases, with 20 bases between the two germline ends. CDR3 length equals 18 residues. Per germline, CDR1 MNHEY and CDR2 SVGEGT. CDR3 DNA: TGTGCCAGCAGTTATTCGGTTTCGGCTAACAGGTTGAACACTGAAGCTTTCTTT. As protein: CASSYSVSANRLNTEAFF.

This chain links TRBV19 with TRBJ1-1; 9 bases are shared with TRBD1. The CDR3 is 15 residues long. Trimming at V came to 1 base and at J to 4 bases, leaving 4 bases not matched to a gene. The germline CDR1 and CDR2 sequences are LNHDA and SQIVND (reference sequence). CDR3 in amino acids: CASSIGGQGTTEAFF. The DNA for the CDR3 is TGTGCCAGTAGTATAGGCGGACAGGGGACCACTGAAGCTTTCTTT.

The chain links TRBV7-9 to TRBJ2-7; the match to TRBD2 covers 9 bases. V lost 6 bases to trimming and J lost 3 bases; unmatched junction nucleotides: 9. This CDR3 contains 15 residues. Per the germline V gene, CDR1 is SEHNR and CDR2 is FQNEAQ (reference sequence). CDR3 loop: CASSKSGRPDYEQYF. The CDR3, as DNA: TGTGCCAGCAGTAAAAGCGGGAGGCCCGACTACGAGCAGTACTTC.

V and J are TRBV18 and TRBJ1-5, with D uncertain. Deletions cut 3 bases from V and 4 bases from J, with 13 bases between. The CDR3 runs to 15 residues. CDR1 KGHSH and CDR2 LQKENI come from the germline V gene. The CDR3 region has the DNA TGTGCCAGCTCACCCTCTGCAGTCGGAAATCAGCCCCAGCATTTT. The encoded protein is CASSPSAVGNQPQHF.

V is TRBV27 and J is TRBJ2-1; a weak D match, TRBD2 (5 bases). From germline, CDR1 is MNHEY and CDR2 SMNVEV (reference sequence). The V gene lost 3 bases and the J gene lost 4 bases, with 10 bases spanning the gap. The length of the CDR3 is 14 residues. The CDR3 here is CASSLWSGYNEQFF. The CDR3 coding sequence is TGTGCCAGCAGTTTGTGGAGCGGATACAATGAGCAGTTCTTC.

This clone was picked up one time. At the DNA level, this CDR3 is encoded by other sequences in the same sample as well. This sequence joins TRBV5-6 and TRBJ1-3, with D possibly being TRBD1 (5 bases). The V and J ends lost 4 bases and 0 bases respectively, with 8 bases between them. The CDR3 consists of 14 residues. Per the germline V gene, CDR1 is SGHDT and CDR2 is YYEEEE. CDR3 protein: CASSLGGSGNTIYF. The CDR3 DNA reads as TGTGCCAGCAGCCTTGGGGGCTCTGGAAACACCATATATTTT.

The chain carries TRBV6-6 and TRBJ1-1; a possible D gene is TRBD1 (5 bases). V gave up 0 bases and J gave up 11 bases, with 7 bases separating them. The V gene's germline CDR1 is MNHNY and CDR2 SVGAGI (reference sequence). The CDR3 loop spans 11 amino acids. Here the CDR3 reads CASSYSRGAFF. CDR3 nucleotide sequence: TGTGCCAGCAGTTACTCCCGGGGGGCTTTCTTT.

This clone turned up a few times. This chain connects TRBV5-1 to TRBJ1-1; possible D gene TRBD1, 5 bases. The CDR3 covers 14 residues. In germline, CDR1 is SGHRS, CDR2 YFSETQ. V was cut by 2 bases and J by 1 base, with 9 bases left in between. The CDR3 reads CASSFGQPNTEAFF. In nucleotides, the CDR3 is TGCGCCAGCAGCTTTGGACAACCGAACACTGAAGCTTTCTTT.

V is TRBV5-6 and J is TRBJ2-1, with TRBD1 as a possible D gene (5 bases). V was pared by 0 bases and J by 6 bases, with 13 bases between. The CDR3 contains 15 residues. Germline values: CDR1 SGHDT, CDR2 YYEEEE. CDR3 nucleotides: TGTGCCAGCAGCTTGGGGGCAGGGCAGGTCAATGAGCAGTTCTTC. It yields the protein CASSLGAGQVNEQFF.

V is TRBV9 and J is TRBJ1-3; possible D gene TRBD1, 5 bases. The CDR3 loop spans 16 amino acids. V was clipped by 4 bases and J by 4 bases, with 18 bases between them. The V gene's germline CDR1 is SGDLS and CDR2 YYNGEE. The DNA for the CDR3 is TGTGCCAGCAGCCCGCGGGGGGTTTCGGGAGGAAACACCATATATTTT. Encoded protein: CASSPRGVSGGNTIYF.

The chain is built from TRBV9 and TRBJ2-2; TRBD1 agrees at 9 bases. The germline gives CDR1 SGDLS, CDR2 YYNGEE. Trimming removed 3 bases from V and 6 bases from J; junction bases left unmatched: 6. CDR3 length: 15 amino acids. The CDR3 region has the DNA TGTGCCAGCAGCGCCGGGACAGGGTTTCCCGGGGAGCTGTTTTTT. Encoded protein: CASSAGTGFPGELFF.

The chain couples TRBV6-6 to TRBJ1-2, with D perhaps TRBD1 (6 bases). Trimming left V 5 bases short and J 0 bases short, with 10 bases between. Germline-derived CDR1 and CDR2 are MNHNY and SVGAGI (reference sequence). The CDR3 consists of 14 residues. CDR3 DNA: TGTGCCAGCAGTCCAGGGGCCGCTAACTATGGCTACACCTTC. This translates into CASSPGAANYGYTF.